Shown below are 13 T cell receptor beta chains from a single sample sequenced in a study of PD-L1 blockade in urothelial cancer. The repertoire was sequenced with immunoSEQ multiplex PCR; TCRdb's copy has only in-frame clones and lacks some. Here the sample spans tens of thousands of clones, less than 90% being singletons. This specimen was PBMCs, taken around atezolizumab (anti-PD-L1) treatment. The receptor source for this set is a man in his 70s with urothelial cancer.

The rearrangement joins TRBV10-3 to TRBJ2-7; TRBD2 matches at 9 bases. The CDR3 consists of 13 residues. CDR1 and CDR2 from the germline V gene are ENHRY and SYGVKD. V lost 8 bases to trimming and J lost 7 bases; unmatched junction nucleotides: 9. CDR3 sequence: CAILAGEVGEQYF. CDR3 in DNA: TGTGCCATCTTAGCGGGAGAGGTGGGAGAGCAGTACTTC.

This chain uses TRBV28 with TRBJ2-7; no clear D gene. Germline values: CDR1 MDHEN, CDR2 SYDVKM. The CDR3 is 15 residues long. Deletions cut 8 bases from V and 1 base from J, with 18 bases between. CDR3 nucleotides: TGTGCCAGCTGCATTTCGAGGCAGCGTTCCTACGAGCAGTACTTC. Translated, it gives CASCISRQRSYEQYF.

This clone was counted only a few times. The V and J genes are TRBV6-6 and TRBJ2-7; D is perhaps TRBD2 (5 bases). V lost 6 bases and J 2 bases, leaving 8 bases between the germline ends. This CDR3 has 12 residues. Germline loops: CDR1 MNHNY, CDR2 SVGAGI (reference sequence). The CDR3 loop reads CASRSGTYEQYF. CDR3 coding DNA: TGTGCCAGCAGGTCGGGGACCTACGAGCAGTACTTC.

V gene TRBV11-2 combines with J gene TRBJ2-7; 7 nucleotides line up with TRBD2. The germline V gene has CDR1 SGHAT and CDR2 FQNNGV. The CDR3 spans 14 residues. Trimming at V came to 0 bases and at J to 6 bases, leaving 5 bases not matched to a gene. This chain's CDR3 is CASSLESASGEQYF. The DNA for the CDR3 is TGTGCCAGCAGCTTAGAGTCCGCTAGCGGCGAGCAGTACTTC.

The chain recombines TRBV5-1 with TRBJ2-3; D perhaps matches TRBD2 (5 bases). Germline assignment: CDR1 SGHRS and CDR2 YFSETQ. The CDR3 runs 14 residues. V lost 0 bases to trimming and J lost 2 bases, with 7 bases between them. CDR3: CASSLAGFTDTQYF. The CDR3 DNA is TGCGCCAGCAGCTTGGCGGGATTCACAGATACGCAGTATTTT.

The CDR3, as DNA: TGTGCCACCACAACCCAAGACGAGCAGTACTTC. Its translation is CATTTQDEQYF. The chain is built from TRBV19 and TRBJ2-7; D is unresolved. The V end was cut by 10 bases, the J end by 5 bases, with 12 bases between. This CDR3 has 11 residues. Germline values: CDR1 LNHDA, CDR2 SQIVND (reference sequence).

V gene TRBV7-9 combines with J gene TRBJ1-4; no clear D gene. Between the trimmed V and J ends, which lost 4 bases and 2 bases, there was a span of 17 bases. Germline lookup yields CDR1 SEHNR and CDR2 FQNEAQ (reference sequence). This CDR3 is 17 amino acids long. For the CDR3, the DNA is TGTGCCAGCAGCTCCCGATCCCCCCTCGGGACTAATGAAAAACTGTTTTTT. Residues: CASSSRSPLGTNEKLFF.

Written as DNA, the CDR3 is TGTGCCAGCAGCTTGGCCGGACTGGGTGTCACAGATACGCAGTATTTT. Its protein product is CASSLAGLGVTDTQYF. The rearrangement links TRBV11-2 to TRBJ2-3; tentative D call: TRBD2 (5 bases). The ends were cut back, 3 bases at V and 2 bases at J, with 15 bases in the middle. This CDR3 has 16 amino acids. Germline V CDR1 and CDR2: SGHAT, FQNNGV.

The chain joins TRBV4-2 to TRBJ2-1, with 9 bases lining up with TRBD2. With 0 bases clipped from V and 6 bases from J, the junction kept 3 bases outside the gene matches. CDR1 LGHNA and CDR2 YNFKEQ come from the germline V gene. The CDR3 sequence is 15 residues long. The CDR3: CASSQEVAGANEQFF. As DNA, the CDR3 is TGTGCCAGCAGCCAAGAGGTAGCGGGAGCCAATGAGCAGTTCTTC.

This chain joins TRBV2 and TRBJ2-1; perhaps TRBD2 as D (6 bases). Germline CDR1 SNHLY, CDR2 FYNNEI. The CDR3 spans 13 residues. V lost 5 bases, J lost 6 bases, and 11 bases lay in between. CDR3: CASSPLSGNEQFF. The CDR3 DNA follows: TGTGCCAGCAGTCCTCTTAGCGGCAATGAGCAGTTCTTC.

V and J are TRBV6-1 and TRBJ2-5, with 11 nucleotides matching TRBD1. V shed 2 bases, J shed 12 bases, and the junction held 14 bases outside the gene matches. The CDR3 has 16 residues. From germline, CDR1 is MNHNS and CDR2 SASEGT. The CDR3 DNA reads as TGTGCCAGCAGTGAAAGGGCTTACGGGACAGGGGGAAGGGAGTACTTC. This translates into CASSERAYGTGGREYF.

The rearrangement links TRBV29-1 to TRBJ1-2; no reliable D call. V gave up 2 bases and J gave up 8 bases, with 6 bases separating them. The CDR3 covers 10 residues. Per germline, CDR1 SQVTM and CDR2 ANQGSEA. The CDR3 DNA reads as TGCAGCGTTGAACATGGCGGCTACACCTTC. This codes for CSVEHGGYTF.

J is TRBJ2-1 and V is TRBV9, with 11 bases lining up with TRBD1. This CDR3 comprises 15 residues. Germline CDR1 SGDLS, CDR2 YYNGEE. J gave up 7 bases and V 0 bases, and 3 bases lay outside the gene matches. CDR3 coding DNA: TGTGCCAGCAGCGTAGTTGGACAGGGGGCGAATGAGCAGTTCTTC. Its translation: CASSVVGQGANEQFF.